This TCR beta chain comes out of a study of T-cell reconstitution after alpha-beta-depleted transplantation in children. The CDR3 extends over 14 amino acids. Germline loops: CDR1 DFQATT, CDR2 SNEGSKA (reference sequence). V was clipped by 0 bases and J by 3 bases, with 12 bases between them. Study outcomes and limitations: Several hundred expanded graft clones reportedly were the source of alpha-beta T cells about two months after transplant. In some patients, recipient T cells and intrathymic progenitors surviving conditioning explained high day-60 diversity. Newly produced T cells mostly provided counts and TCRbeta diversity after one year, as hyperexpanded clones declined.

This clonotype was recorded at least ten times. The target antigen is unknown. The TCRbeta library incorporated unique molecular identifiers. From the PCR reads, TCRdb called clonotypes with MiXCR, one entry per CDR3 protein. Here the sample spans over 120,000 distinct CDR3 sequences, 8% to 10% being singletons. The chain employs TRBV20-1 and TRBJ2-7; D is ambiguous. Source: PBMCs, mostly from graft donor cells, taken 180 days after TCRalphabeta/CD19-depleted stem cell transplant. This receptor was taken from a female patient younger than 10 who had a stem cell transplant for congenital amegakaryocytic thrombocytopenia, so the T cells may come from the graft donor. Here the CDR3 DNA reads TGCAGTGCTAGAGATTTCGAACGGAACTACGAGCAGTACTTC. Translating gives CSARDFERNYEQYF.